This entry lists 18 T cell receptor beta chains sequenced from one sample in a study of Graves' ophthalmopathy and Graves' hyperthyroidism. Investigators amplified TCR beta CDR3 regions from RNA transcripts. Amplification began with first-round RT-PCR using HTBI primers, then second-round multiplex PCR was performed. In TCRdb, the multiplex PCR reads were re-called with MiXCR into one record per CDR3 protein. The sample includes more than 300,000 distinct CDR3 sequences, just over 15% of them seen just once. Sequenced material: peripheral blood. Source of these receptors: a woman younger than 35 with stable Graves' hyperthyroidism.

The CDR3 here is CASSFNLDGELFF. The CDR3 DNA sequence: TGTGCCAGCAGCTTTAACCTAGACGGGGAGCTGTTTTTT. The chain has TRBV7-3 and TRBJ2-2, with unresolved D. This CDR3 is built from 13 residues. Germline-derived CDR1 and CDR2 are SGHTA and FQGTGA. V was clipped by 3 bases and J by 7 bases, with 9 bases between them.

This clonotype occurred many times. V is TRBV27 and J is TRBJ1-2; 10 nucleotides match TRBD1. The CDR3 is made up of 16 amino acids. In germline, CDR1 is MNHEY, CDR2 SMNVEV (reference sequence). The V segment lost 7 bases and the J segment 1 base; nucleotides outside the gene matches: 9. The CDR3 DNA reads as TGTGCCAGCACCTCAGCGAGGGACAGGGGTAACTATGGCTACACCTTC. Protein product: CASTSARDRGNYGYTF.

In DNA, the CDR3 is TGTGCCACCAGCAGGTTGACAGGGCGCACTGAAGCTTTCTTT. Translating it yields CATSRLTGRTEAFF. The chain recombines TRBV15 with TRBJ1-1; TRBD1 matches 7 bases. The V gene end was trimmed by 3 bases and the J gene end by 4 bases; junction bases not matched to a gene: 5. The CDR3 loop spans 14 amino acids. Germline loops: CDR1 LNHNV, CDR2 YYDKDF (reference sequence).

This clonotype occurred many times. The chain is built from TRBV6-5 and TRBJ1-1; D ambiguous. Trimming cost V 6 bases and J 0 bases, with 11 bases left between them. The CDR3 length is 14 residues. Per germline, CDR1 MNHEY and CDR2 SVGAGI. CDR3 DNA sequence: TGTGCCAGCAGCACGACGTTCATGAACACTGAAGCTTTCTTT. Residues: CASSTTFMNTEAFF.

The gene calls are TRBV12-3 or TRBV12-4 and TRBJ2-5; TRBD2 matches at 13 bases. Trimming cost V 5 bases and J 4 bases; bases outside gene matches: 13. The CDR3 is 18 residues long. CDR3 in DNA: TGTGCCAGCAGTCCCCTACTAGCGGGGGGGCCCCCGGTAGAGACCCAGTACTTC. It specifies CASSPLLAGGPPVETQYF.

This clonotype was observed at least ten times. The gene calls are TRBV18 and TRBJ1-5; the match to TRBD1 covers 9 bases. J was trimmed by 4 bases and V by 4 bases; bases with no gene match: 8. Germline CDR1 and CDR2: KGHSH and LQKENI. This CDR3 has 16 residues. This CDR3 reads CASSLTGGGSNQPQHF. CDR3 nucleotide sequence: TGTGCCAGCTCACTCACAGGGGGCGGGTCGAATCAGCCCCAGCATTTT.

This clonotype was seen many times. A much larger clone lies a single base off, so this may be a read error. V and J are TRBV2 and TRBJ2-2; TRBD1 matches 7 bases. Germline V lookup: CDR1 SNHLY, CDR2 FYNNEI. This CDR3 spans 14 amino acids. Here the CDR3 reads CASGEDRDTGELFF. The CDR3 DNA sequence: TGTGCCAGCGGTGAAGACAGGGACACCGGGGAGCTGTTTTTT.

This sequence joins TRBV5-1 and TRBJ1-1; D is unclear. The CDR3 sequence is 13 residues long. V lost 3 bases and J 4 bases, leaving 10 bases between the germline ends. CDR1 and CDR2 (germline): SGHRS, YFSETQ. The CDR3 region has the DNA TGCGCCAGCAGCTCAGCATGGGGCACTGAAGCTTTCTTT. Residues: CASSSAWGTEAFF.

There are many counts of this clonotype. The chain joins TRBV9 to TRBJ1-1; D not certain. V lost 0 bases to trimming and J lost 8 bases, with 11 bases between them. The V gene's germline CDR1 is SGDLS and CDR2 YYNGEE. This CDR3 comprises 13 residues. CDR3 protein: CASSVELKTEAFF. Written as DNA, the CDR3 is TGTGCCAGCAGCGTAGAGTTAAAAACCGAAGCTTTCTTT.

With regard to this clonotype: Just one base apart from a much larger clone, this may be a read error. V gene TRBV5-4 combines with J gene TRBJ2-7; D remains unclear. V gave up 0 bases and J gave up 3 bases, with 10 bases separating them. The CDR3 runs to 14 residues. From germline, CDR1 is SGHNT and CDR2 YYREEE (reference sequence). CDR3 protein: CASSLVRDFYEQYF. The CDR3 nucleotides read TGTGCCAGCAGCTTGGTGCGAGACTTCTACGAGCAGTACTTC.

This clonotype appeared many times. The chain carries TRBV6-5 and TRBJ1-6; weak D call: TRBD1 (6 bases). CDR1 is MNHEY, CDR2 SVGAGI, per germline. The CDR3 length is 19 residues. Trimming took off 6 bases at V and 7 bases at J, with 28 bases between the two ends. The CDR3 DNA reads as TGTGCCAGCAGGTACAGGGCCGTCGAGCCTCCGGTCGGGAATTCACCCCTCCACTTT. Translation: CASRYRAVEPPVGNSPLHF.

This clonotype was seen at least ten times. The rearrangement links TRBV6-1 to TRBJ1-1; D unclear. With 7 bases removed from V and 0 bases from J, the gap between germline ends came to 12 bases. Germline lookup yields CDR1 MNHNS and CDR2 SASEGT. CDR3 length: 14 amino acids. The CDR3: CASIVTRMNTEAFF. Written as DNA, the CDR3 is TGTGCCAGCATTGTCACCCGAATGAACACTGAAGCTTTCTTT.

This clonotype showed up just a few times. The rearrangement links TRBV12-3 or TRBV12-4 to TRBJ2-2; 8 bases align to TRBD1. The CDR3 is 15 amino acids. V trimming: 5 bases; J trimming: 7 bases; junction bases outside the gene matches: 9. The chain's CDR3 is CASSPNRGTDGELFF. CDR3 sequence (DNA): TGTGCCAGCAGTCCTAACAGGGGGACGGACGGGGAGCTGTTTTTT.

The V and J genes are TRBV6-1 and TRBJ1-3; weak D call: TRBD1 (5 bases). CDR3 length: 14 amino acids. The V end was cut by 6 bases, the J end by 6 bases, with 15 bases between. Germline V gene lookup returns CDR1 MNHNS and CDR2 SASEGT. This chain's CDR3 is CASRITGTLNTIYF. The CDR3 DNA reads TGTGCCAGCAGGATCACCGGGACGTTAAACACCATATATTTT.

The table lists this clonotype with a few counts. The chain uses TRBV19 and TRBJ1-1, with D perhaps TRBD1 (6 bases). Trimming shortened V by 0 bases and J by 1 base, and 12 bases separated the two germline ends. Germline assignment: CDR1 LNHDA and CDR2 SQIVND (reference sequence). The CDR3 has 16 amino acids. CDR3 region: CASSIDRDRRNTEAFF. CDR3 coding DNA: TGTGCCAGTAGTATAGATCGTGACAGGCGGAACACTGAAGCTTTCTTT.

This clonotype showed up many times. The chain couples TRBV5-1 to TRBJ2-7; D not certain. Germline values: CDR1 SGHRS, CDR2 YFSETQ. The ends were cut back, 7 bases at V and 6 bases at J, with 20 bases in the middle. The CDR3 length is 14 residues. This CDR3 reads CASAPGHTPLEQYF. CDR3 nucleotide sequence: TGCGCCAGCGCTCCGGGCCACACACCGCTCGAGCAGTACTTC.

This rearrangement joins TRBV13 to TRBJ1-1; maybe TRBD1 (6 bases). The ends were cut back, 5 bases at V and 5 bases at J, with 15 bases in the middle. The CDR3 is made up of 14 amino acids. CDR1 and CDR2 (germline): PRHDT, FYEKMQ (reference sequence). CDR3 DNA sequence: TGTGCCAGCAGCCTACGGACAGCTGGGACTGAAGCTTTCTTT. This translates into CASSLRTAGTEAFF.

This clonotype was counted at least ten times. The chain recombines TRBV19 with TRBJ1-5; 8 bases fit TRBD1. The CDR3 is 15 residues long. In germline, CDR1 is LNHDA, CDR2 SQIVND (reference sequence). CDR3 bases: TGTGCGACTAAAGAGGGACAGGCCTCCAATCAGCCCCAGCATTTT. Encoded protein: CATKEGQASNQPQHF.